A selection of T cell receptor beta chains follows, all from one sample in a study of blood T cell repertoires in COVID-19. Using immunoSEQ multiplex PCR, the repertoire was profiled, and TCRdb retains in-frame clones only, with some absent. The repertoire has around 270,000 clones, around 89% of them found once; the top ten carry 4.6%. Sequencing input: peripheral blood. These receptors all stem from a man aged 35-49 years with acute or convalescent COVID-19. Both conserved end residues are part of each CDR3. Each record gives: D gene, V gene, clone size, J gene, CDR3 length, CDR3 protein, CDR3 DNA. D genes are given only for firm matches. Size is stated for part of the rows, as once, few or many counts, or as a class when the clone is expanded.

TRBD2	TRBV7-8	-	TRBJ2-3	15	CASSIRGGFTDTQYF	TGTGCCAGCAGCATTCGGGGGGGATTCACAGATACGCAGTATTTT
-	TRBV12-3/TRBV12-4	-	TRBJ1-2	11	CASSLGGGYTF	TGTGCCAGCAGTTTAGGTGGCGGCTACACCTTC
-	TRBV11-2	once	TRBJ2-1	13	CASSLGIGDEQFF	TGTGCCAGCAGCTTAGGCATCGGGGATGAGCAGTTCTTC
-	TRBV2	few	TRBJ1-5	13	CASSRDNNQPQHF	TGTGCCAGCAGCCGGGACAACAATCAGCCCCAGCATTTT
TRBD1	TRBV12-3/TRBV12-4	-	TRBJ2-7	13	CASSGTGAYEQYF	TGTGCCAGCAGTGGGACAGGGGCCTACGAGCAGTACTTC
TRBD1	TRBV11-3	-	TRBJ2-2	17	CASSLDLGTGNTGELFF	TGTGCCAGCAGCTTAGATCTAGGGACAGGGAACACCGGGGAGCTGTTTTTT
-	TRBV5-4	-	TRBJ1-5	15	CASSPSAGAGQPQHF	TGTGCCAGCAGCCCCTCGGCGGGGGCCGGTCAGCCCCAGCATTTT
TRBD2	TRBV5-4	-	TRBJ2-4	14	CASRTSGGQNIQYF	TGTGCCAGCCGGACTAGCGGGGGGCAAAACATTCAGTACTTC
-	TRBV5-4	-	TRBJ1-4	15	CASSLVPGAGEKLFF	TGTGCCAGCAGCTTGGTCCCCGGGGCGGGGGAAAAACTGTTTTTT
TRBD2	TRBV5-4	-	TRBJ2-1	17	CASRPSPGGGSEDEQFF	TGTGCCAGCAGGCCCTCCCCTGGGGGGGGATCGGAAGATGAGCAGTTCTTC
TRBD2	TRBV11-3	-	TRBJ2-7	13	CASSFGLAYEQYF	TGTGCCAGCAGCTTCGGACTAGCCTACGAGCAGTACTTC
-	TRBV18	-	TRBJ2-1	16	CASSPWTDFPYNEQFF	TGTGCCAGCTCACCATGGACAGACTTTCCCTACAATGAGCAGTTCTTC
-	TRBV5-1	-	TRBJ1-1	15	CASSLFGSGDTEAFF	TGCGCCAGCAGCTTGTTCGGATCAGGGGATACTGAAGCTTTCTTT
-	TRBV12-3/TRBV12-4	-	TRBJ1-1	13	CASSGHGSTEAFF	TGTGCCAGCAGCGGACACGGGAGCACTGAAGCTTTCTTT
TRBD1	TRBV12-5	-	TRBJ2-3	16	CASGTDRVIHADTQYF	TGTGCTAGTGGTACCGACAGGGTGATACATGCAGATACGCAGTATTTT
-	TRBV3-1/TRBV3-2	-	TRBJ1-2	14	CASSQENTGRGYTF	TGTGCCAGCAGCCAAGAAAACACAGGGAGAGGCTACACCTTC
-	TRBV2	-	TRBJ1-2	12	CASSQGFYGYTF	TGTGCCAGCAGCCAGGGATTCTATGGCTACACCTTC
TRBD1	TRBV19	-	TRBJ1-4	15	CASSKAGTVNEKLFF	TGTGCCAGTAGTAAGGCCGGGACAGTTAATGAAAAACTGTTTTTT
-	TRBV11-3	-	TRBJ2-1	15	CASSQGQTLYNEQFF	TGTGCCAGCAGCCAGGGACAAACCCTTTACAATGAGCAGTTCTTC
TRBD1	TRBV5-1	once	TRBJ1-2	15	CASSPGTGGGYGYTF	TGCGCCAGCAGCCCAGGGACAGGGGGCGGGTATGGCTACACCTTC
-	TRBV19	-	TRBJ1-1	15	CASSSNRASNTEAFF	TGTGCCAGTAGTAGCAACAGGGCATCGAACACTGAAGCTTTCTTT
TRBD2	TRBV7-3	-	TRBJ2-2	18	CASSPLPLAGGNTGELFF	TGTGCCAGCAGCCCGCTCCCGCTAGCGGGGGGTAACACCGGGGAGCTGTTTTTT
-	TRBV23-1	few	TRBJ1-1	14	CASSLEVTSTEAFF	TGCGCCAGCAGTCTAGAGGTTACGAGCACTGAAGCTTTCTTT
-	TRBV21-1	-	TRBJ2-3	17	CASSKGSGRGTTDTQYF	TGTGCCAGCAGCAAAGGGTCGGGGCGGGGGACCACAGATACGCAGTATTTT
-	TRBV20-1	-	TRBJ1-1	10	CSARFTEAFF	TGCAGTGCTCGGTTCACTGAAGCTTTCTTT
-	TRBV15	-	TRBJ1-6	16	CATSRDQGRMGSPLHF	TGTGCCACCAGCAGAGATCAGGGCAGGATGGGCTCACCCCTCCACTTT
-	TRBV12-1	-	TRBJ1-1	14	CASSFNPAGTEAFF	TGTGCCAGCAGCTTCAACCCGGCGGGCACTGAAGCTTTCTTT
-	TRBV5-8	-	TRBJ2-1	17	CASSPNWGRAGYNEQFF	TGTGCCAGCAGCCCAAACTGGGGCCGCGCGGGGTACAATGAGCAGTTCTTC
-	TRBV18	-	TRBJ1-2	13	CASSPGGTYGYTF	TGTGCCAGCTCACCGGGAGGGACCTATGGCTACACCTTC
TRBD1	TRBV30	-	TRBJ2-7	14	CAWRVGQGAYEQYF	TGTGCCTGGAGGGTAGGACAGGGGGCCTACGAGCAGTACTTC